This T cell receptor (beta chain) originates from a study of T-cell reconstitution after alpha-beta-depleted transplantation in children. The study's findings and limits: Newly made T cells mostly supplied T-cell counts and diversity one year after transplant. By about two months after transplant, alpha-beta T cells reportedly arose from several hundred graft clones that had expanded. After transplant, high TCRbeta diversity at day 60 in some patients arose from surviving recipient T cells and thymic progenitors.

Preparation of the TCRbeta library was carried out with unique molecular identifiers. TCRdb reprocessed the PCR reads via MiXCR and lists one record per CDR3 protein. The sample yields about 580,000 distinct CDR3 sequences, under 25% seen once. This clonotype was picked up many times. Antigen specificity is unknown. Trimming cost V 2 bases and J 6 bases, with 8 bases left between them. From germline, CDR1 is SEHNR and CDR2 FQNEAQ (reference sequence). The CDR3 has 12 residues. The sequences come from PBMCs, mostly from graft donor cells, collected 360 days after TCRalphabeta/CD19-depleted stem cell transplant. The TCR sequence derives from a boy under two years old who had a stem cell transplant for acute myeloid leukemia, so the T cells may come from the graft donor. This chain joins TRBV7-9 and TRBJ2-7; D not resolved. The CDR3 coding sequence is TGTGCCAGCAGCTTATCGTCGGCCGAGCAGTACTTC. Encoded protein: CASSLSSAEQYF.